This T cell receptor (beta chain) was captured in a study of blood T cells in healthy people across ages. Study-level results: Percentage of naive T cells showed a strong correlation with TCR beta diversity.

Russia was home to the donors, healthy Caucasian individuals aged roughly 6 to 100. Each donor had ten milliliters of peripheral blood drawn. This clonotype was counted once. What it binds is not known. Through a sample-barcoded 5' primer and a J-beta primer mix, a second PCR was run for roughly 6 to 12 cycles. The template-switch adaptor, which had 12 random nucleotides, put a tag on each cDNA molecule. TCRdb processed the 5' RACE reads anew with MiXCR; each CDR3 protein has one entry. Of 1.8 million or so distinct CDR3 sequences listed, roughly two fifths were seen once; the top ten hold under 25%. The sample taken for sequencing was blood. This clonotype was obtained from a human donor in good health.

The CDR3: CASSLATGGFYNEQFF. CDR3 nucleotides: TGTGCCAGCAGCTTAGCAACAGGGGGCTTCTACAATGAGCAGTTCTTC. The rearrangement links TRBV7-9 to TRBJ2-1; TRBD1 matches 9 bases. The CDR3 extends over 16 amino acids. CDR1 is SEHNR, CDR2 FQNEAQ, per germline (reference sequence). V lost 0 bases, J lost 3 bases, and 3 bases stayed unmatched.